This T cell receptor beta chain comes out of a study of OX40 agonist ivuxolimab in advanced cancers. Profiled with immunoSEQ multiplex PCR; TCRdb holds only in-frame clones, not every one. The sample lists over 50,000 clones; 70% to 90% were seen once. Trimming removed 8 bases from V and 1 base from J; junction bases left unmatched: 12. CDR1 and CDR2 from the germline V gene are ENHRY and SYGVKD. The CDR3 extends over 17 amino acids. The sequence was obtained from an adult with an advanced solid tumor such as melanoma, head and neck, liver or kidney cancer. This sequence joins TRBV10-3 and TRBJ2-2; TRBD1 agrees at 8 bases. The sequencing used CD4+ or CD8+ T cells sorted from blood, collected in a trial of the OX40 agonist ivuxolimab. The CDR3 DNA follows: TGTGCCATCCCCAAGAGCGGTGGGACAGGGAACACCGGGGAGCTGTTTTTT. This sequence encodes CAIPKSGGTGNTGELFF.